This record concerns one T cell receptor (beta chain) sequence. How the authors handled the data: Reference gene primer amplification yielded estimated nucleated cell counts. The protocol was immunoSEQ multiplex PCR, while the TCRdb copy is restricted to in-frame clones and leaves out a portion. From that table come the V and J calls and clone size; the DNA was used to work out D and trimming. Of 200,000 to 250,000 clones listed, around 84% are singletons. The sample comes from a study of blood T cell repertoires in COVID-19. This CDR3 has 14 residues. Germline V gene sequence: CDR1 SGHRS, CDR2 YFSETQ. Trimming removed 3 bases from V and 5 bases from J; junction bases left unmatched: 4.

The source material was peripheral blood. This rearrangement joins TRBV5-1 to TRBJ2-4, with 8 bases that match TRBD1. The receptor was isolated from a woman aged 55-70 years who had recovered from COVID-19. DNA for the CDR3: TGCGCCAGCAGCTCAGGACAGGGCCAAAACATTCAGTACTTC. Its protein is CASSSGQGQNIQYF.